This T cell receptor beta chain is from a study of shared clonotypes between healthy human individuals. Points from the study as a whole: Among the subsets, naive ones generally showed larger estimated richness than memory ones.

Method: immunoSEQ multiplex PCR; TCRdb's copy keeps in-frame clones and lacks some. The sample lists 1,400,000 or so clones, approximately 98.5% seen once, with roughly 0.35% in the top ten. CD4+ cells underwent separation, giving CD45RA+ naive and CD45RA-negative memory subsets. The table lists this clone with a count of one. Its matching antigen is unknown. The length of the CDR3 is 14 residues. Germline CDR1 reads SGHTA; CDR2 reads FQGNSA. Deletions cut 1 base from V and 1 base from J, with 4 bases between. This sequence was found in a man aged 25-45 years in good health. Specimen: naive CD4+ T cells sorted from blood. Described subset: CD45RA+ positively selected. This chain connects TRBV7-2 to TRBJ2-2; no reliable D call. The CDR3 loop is CASSLVKNTGELFF. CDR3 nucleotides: TGTGCCAGCAGCTTAGTCAAGAACACCGGGGAGCTGTTTTTT. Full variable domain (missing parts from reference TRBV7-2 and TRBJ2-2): GAGVSQSPSNKVTEKGKDVELRCDPISGHTALYWYRQSLGQGLEFLIYFQGNSAPDKSGLPSDRFSAERTGGSVSTLTIQRTQQEDSAVYLCASSLVKNTGELFFGEGSRLTVL.